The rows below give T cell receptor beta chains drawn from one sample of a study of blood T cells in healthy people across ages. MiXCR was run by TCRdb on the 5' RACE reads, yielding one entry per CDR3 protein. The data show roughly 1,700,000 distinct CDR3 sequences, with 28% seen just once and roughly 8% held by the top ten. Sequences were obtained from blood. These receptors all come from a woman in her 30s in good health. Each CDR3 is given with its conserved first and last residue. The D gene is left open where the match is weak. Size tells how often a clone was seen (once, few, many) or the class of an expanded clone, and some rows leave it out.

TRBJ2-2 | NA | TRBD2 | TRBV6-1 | CASMTGGANTGELFF | TGTGCCAGCATGACCGGGGGGGCGAACACCGGGGAGCTGTTTTTT
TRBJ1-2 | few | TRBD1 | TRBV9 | CASSEDRESNGYTF | TGTGCCAGCAGTGAGGACAGGGAGTCAAATGGCTACACCTTC
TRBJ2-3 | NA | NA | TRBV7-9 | CASSLLPGAADTQYF | TGTGCCAGCAGCCTACTTCCGGGAGCAGCAGATACGCAGTATTTT
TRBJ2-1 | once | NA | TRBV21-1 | CASTSSELGSYNEQFF | TGTGCCAGCACCTCCTCTGAGCTAGGATCCTACAATGAGCAGTTCTTC
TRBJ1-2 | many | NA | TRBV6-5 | CASSSPLGANYGYTF | TGTGCCAGCAGCAGTCCGTTAGGGGCTAACTATGGCTACACCTTC
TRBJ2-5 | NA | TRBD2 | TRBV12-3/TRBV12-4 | CTSRGLAQETQYF | TGTACCAGCAGGGGACTAGCCCAAGAGACCCAGTACTTC
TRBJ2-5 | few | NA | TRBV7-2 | CASSYLGRVEETQYF | TGTGCCAGCAGCTACCTTGGCAGGGTAGAAGAGACCCAGTACTTC
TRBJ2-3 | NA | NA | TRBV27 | CASSLSRAHTDTQYF | TGTGCCAGCAGTTTATCGAGGGCGCACACAGATACGCAGTATTTT
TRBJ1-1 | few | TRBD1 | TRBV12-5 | CASGYTGTGYLDTEAFF | TGTGCTAGTGGCTATACCGGGACAGGGTACTTGGACACTGAAGCTTTCTTT
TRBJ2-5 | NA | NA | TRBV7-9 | CASSPRVSAGQETQYF | TGTGCCAGCAGCCCTCGGGTCTCAGCGGGCCAAGAGACCCAGTACTTC
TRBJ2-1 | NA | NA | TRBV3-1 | CASLLNGNNNEQFF | TGTGCCAGCCTTTTAAACGGGAACAACAATGAGCAGTTCTTC
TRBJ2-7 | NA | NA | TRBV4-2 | CASSQDGGKPYEQYF | TGTGCCAGCAGCCAAGATGGTGGGAAGCCCTACGAGCAGTACTTC
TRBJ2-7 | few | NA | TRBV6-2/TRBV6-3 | CASSYPLTGTYEQYF | TGTGCCAGCAGTTACCCATTGACGGGAACCTACGAGCAGTACTTC
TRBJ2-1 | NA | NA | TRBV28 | CASSLRADNYNEQFF | TGTGCCAGCAGTTTAAGAGCGGACAACTACAATGAGCAGTTCTTC
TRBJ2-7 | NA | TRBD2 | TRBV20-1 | CSATHAGGTHEQYF | TGCAGTGCTACCCATGCGGGGGGGACCCACGAGCAGTACTTC
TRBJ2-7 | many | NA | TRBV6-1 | CASSVHNRDAAYEQYF | TGTGCCAGCAGTGTACATAACAGGGATGCAGCCTACGAGCAGTACTTC
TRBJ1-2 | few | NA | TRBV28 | CASSSPGPTYGYTF | TGTGCCAGCAGTTCTCCGGGACCGACCTATGGCTACACCTTC
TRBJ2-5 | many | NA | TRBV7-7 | CASSRYHSYQETQYF | TGTGCCAGCAGTCGTTACCACTCCTACCAAGAGACCCAGTACTTC
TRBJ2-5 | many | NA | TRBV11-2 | CASSSGVLKTQYF | TGTGCCAGCAGCTCCGGGGTTCTGAAGACCCAGTACTTC
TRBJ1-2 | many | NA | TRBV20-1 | CSATKSSNYGYTF | TGCAGTGCAACAAAGTCCTCTAACTATGGCTACACCTTC
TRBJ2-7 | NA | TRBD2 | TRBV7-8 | CASSLALAGGLYEQYF | TGTGCCAGCAGCTTAGCACTAGCGGGAGGACTCTACGAGCAGTACTTC
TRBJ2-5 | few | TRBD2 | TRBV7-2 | CASSWGGSLRGQYF | TGTGCCAGCAGCTGGGGAGGGTCTCTACGAGGGCAGTACTTC
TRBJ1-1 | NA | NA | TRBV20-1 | CSAPARGEGTEAFF | TGCAGTGCTCCCGCCCGGGGGGAGGGCACTGAAGCTTTCTTT
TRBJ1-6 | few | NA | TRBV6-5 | CASSYSNAGHDSPLHF | TGTGCCAGCAGTTACTCGAATGCAGGGCACGATTCACCCCTCCACTTT
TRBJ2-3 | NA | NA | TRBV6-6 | CASSYWGTADTQYF | TGTGCCAGCAGTTACTGGGGTACGGCGGATACGCAGTATTTT
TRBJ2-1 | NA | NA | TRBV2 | CASKTGEGAREQFF | TGTGCCAGTAAAACCGGGGAGGGGGCAAGAGAGCAGTTCTTC
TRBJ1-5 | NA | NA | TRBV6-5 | CASSCRRVSQPQHF | TGTGCCAGCAGTTGCAGGAGGGTATCTCAGCCCCAGCATTTT
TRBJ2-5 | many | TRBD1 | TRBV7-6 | CASSLGTGREETQYF | TGTGCCAGCAGCTTAGGGACAGGGCGCGAGGAGACCCAGTACTTC
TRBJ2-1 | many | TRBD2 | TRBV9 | CASSVTGGSYNEQFF | TGTGCCAGCAGCGTAACCGGCGGGAGCTACAATGAGCAGTTCTTC
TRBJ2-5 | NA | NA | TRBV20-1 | CSARPLLGSGETQYF | TGCAGTGCTAGACCCCTTTTGGGGTCCGGGGAGACCCAGTACTTC
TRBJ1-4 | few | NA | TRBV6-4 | CASSDRTGKLFF | TGTGCCAGCAGTGACCGAACGGGAAAACTGTTTTTT
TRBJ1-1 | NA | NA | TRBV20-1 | CSACGGAPMNTEAFF | TGCAGCGCGTGTGGTGGGGCGCCTATGAACACTGAAGCTTTCTTT
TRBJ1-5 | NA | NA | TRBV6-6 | CASSYDPGPEPQHF | TGTGCCAGCAGTTACGACCCAGGGCCGGAGCCCCAGCATTTT
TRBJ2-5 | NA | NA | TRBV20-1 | CSARRAVGETQYF | TGCAGTGCTAGGCGCGCGGTGGGGGAGACCCAGTACTTC
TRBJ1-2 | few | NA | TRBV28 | CASSLPVEGSGYTF | TGTGCCAGCAGTTTACCCGTTGAGGGGAGCGGCTACACCTTC
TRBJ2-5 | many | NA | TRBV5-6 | CASSWRRETQYF | TGTGCCAGCAGCTGGAGGAGGGAGACCCAGTACTTC
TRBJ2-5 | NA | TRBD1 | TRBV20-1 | CSEQGARRETQYF | TGCAGTGAGCAGGGGGCTCGGCGAGAGACCCAGTACTTC